This entry concerns a single T cell receptor (beta chain). The assay was immunoSEQ multiplex PCR, and TCRdb's table has in-frame clones only and misses some. The table lists roughly 35,000 clones, over 75% of them singletons, with roughly 1.6% in the top ten. The record originates from a study of T cells in narcolepsy. Germline V gene data show CDR1 as MDHEN and CDR2 as SYDVKM. The CDR3 sequence is 12 residues long. The germline V and J ends were trimmed by 6 bases and 7 bases, with 12 bases remaining between them. This chain uses TRBV28 with TRBJ1-1; D unresolved. The source is a human donor with narcolepsy. The specimen sequenced was CD45RA- memory CD4+ T cells from PBMCs. The CDR3 loop reads CASRRGRDEAFF. Here the CDR3 DNA reads TGTGCCAGCAGGCGTGGTAGGGATGAAGCTTTCTTT.